Presented here are 10 T cell receptor beta chains from one specimen sequenced in a study of T-cell reconstitution after alpha-beta-depleted transplantation in children. Preparing the TCRbeta library involved the use of unique molecular identifiers. One entry per CDR3 protein, called by TCRdb with MiXCR from the PCR reads. The table lists around 960,000 distinct CDR3 sequences, roughly 29% of them singletons. This specimen was PBMCs, mostly from graft donor cells, taken 360 days after TCRalphabeta/CD19-depleted stem cell transplant. The receptor set was obtained from a boy younger than two who had a stem cell transplant for SCID, so the T cells may come from the graft donor.

V and J are TRBV4-3 and TRBJ1-2; D is unclear. The CDR3 length is 14 residues. Germline V CDR1 and CDR2: LGHNA, YSLEER. V was cut by 1 base and J by 10 bases, with 16 bases left in between. The CDR3 here is CASSQGYFWWNYTF. The CDR3 DNA sequence: TGCGCCAGCAGCCAAGGGTATTTTTGGTGGAACTACACCTTC.

The gene calls are TRBV20-1 and TRBJ2-5; D may match TRBD1 or TRBD2 (7 bases each). Deletions cut 0 bases from V and 5 bases from J, with 13 bases between. The CDR3 extends over 14 amino acids. Per germline, CDR1 DFQATT and CDR2 SNEGSKA (reference sequence). CDR3 in amino acids: CSARDQGGLETQYF. CDR3 DNA: TGCAGTGCTAGAGATCAGGGGGGGTTGGAGACCCAGTACTTC.

The rearrangement uses TRBV20-1 and TRBJ2-1, with D perhaps matching TRBD2 (5 bases). Per the germline V gene, CDR1 is DFQATT and CDR2 is SNEGSKA (reference sequence). Trimming shortened V by 3 bases and J by 0 bases, and 15 bases separated the two germline ends. The CDR3 spans 16 residues. The CDR3 DNA follows: TGCAGTGCTAGCGCAGGCAGAGCGGCCTCCTACAATGAGCAGTTCTTC. Protein sequence: CSASAGRAASYNEQFF.

The V call is TRBV20-1, the J call TRBJ2-3; 9 positions match TRBD2. The CDR3 spans 14 residues. Unmatched junction bases numbered 4, after V lost 3 bases and J lost 3 bases. Germline CDR1 DFQATT, CDR2 SNEGSKA (reference sequence). Here the CDR3 DNA reads TGCAGTGCTAGTAGCGGGGGAGAGACAGATACGCAGTATTTT. This encodes CSASSGGETDTQYF.

This clonotype has only a few counts. The CDR3 nucleotides read TGTGCCAGCAGTCCCCCCCGACTGATATACGAGCAGTACTTC. Its protein product is CASSPPRLIYEQYF. The V call is TRBV12-3 or TRBV12-4, the J call TRBJ2-7; D gene uncertain. The V end was cut by 5 bases, the J end by 4 bases, with 15 bases between. The CDR3 totals 14 residues.

This clonotype showed up just a few times. J is TRBJ2-3 and V is TRBV29-1; no clear D. V was clipped by 0 bases and J by 0 bases, with 10 bases between them. There are 15 residues in the CDR3. In germline, CDR1 is SQVTM, CDR2 ANQGSEA. The CDR3 DNA reads as TGCAGCGTTGAAGATCGTACCACGAGCACAGATACGCAGTATTTT. The encoded protein is CSVEDRTTSTDTQYF.

This chain connects TRBV6-1 to TRBJ1-1; 12 nucleotides line up with TRBD1. CDR1 is MNHNS, CDR2 SASEGT, per germline. The ends lost 6 bases at V and 10 bases at J; junction bases unmatched: 6. The CDR3 has 13 residues. CDR3 sequence reads: CASSRDRGRVAFF. Written as DNA, the CDR3 is TGTGCCAGCAGCAGGGACAGGGGGCGGGTAGCTTTCTTT.

This clonotype was counted many times. This rearrangement joins TRBV7-9 to TRBJ1-3; D gene ambiguous. CDR1 and CDR2 from the germline V gene are SEHNR and FQNEAQ (reference sequence). This CDR3 is 16 amino acids long. V lost 2 bases and J 0 bases, leaving 11 bases between the germline ends. DNA for the CDR3: TGTGCCAGCAGCTTATATATCCGAACCTCTGGAAACACCATATATTTT. Translating gives CASSLYIRTSGNTIYF.

The chain joins TRBV12-3 or TRBV12-4 to TRBJ1-1; tentatively, D is TRBD1 (6 bases). Trimming pared 6 bases from V and 6 bases from J, leaving 14 bases between. The CDR3 runs 13 residues. Written as DNA, the CDR3 is TGTGCCAGCAGCCCACAGGGAACCGCTGAAGCTTTCTTT. Its protein product is CASSPQGTAEAFF.

This clonotype appeared a few times. This rearrangement joins TRBV5-1 to TRBJ1-4; a possible D gene is TRBD1 (6 bases). CDR3 size: 17 residues. The germline V gene encodes CDR1 SGHRS and CDR2 YFSETQ. Trimming shortened V by 0 bases and J by 7 bases, and 19 bases separated the two germline ends. The CDR3 loop reads CASSLGQGNNRVEKLFF. The CDR3 DNA reads TGCGCCAGCAGCTTGGGTCAGGGGAATAACCGGGTTGAAAAACTGTTTTTT.